This passage covers 23 T cell receptor beta chains from one sample sequenced in a study of blood T cell repertoires in COVID-19. Measured with immunoSEQ multiplex PCR; TCRdb has only the in-frame clones, and not every one. Counted here are roughly 200,000 clones, 86% occurring once; the ten biggest clones make up 5% to 7%. The sequenced material came from PBMCs or T cells enriched from blood (not recorded which). These receptors were taken from a man aged 35 to 55 with acute COVID-19.

The V and J genes are TRBV7-2 and TRBJ2-2, with 8 bases identical to TRBD2. Germline-derived CDR1 and CDR2 are SGHTA and FQGNSA. The CDR3 runs 15 residues. Losses at the gene ends were 2 bases for V and 9 bases for J; bases not matched to a gene: 8. The CDR3 coding sequence is TGTGCCAGCAGCTTAAAAGCGGGAGAACGGTGGGAGCTGTTTTTT. Encoded protein: CASSLKAGERWELFF.

The gene calls are TRBV4-2 and TRBJ1-5; D ambiguous. The CDR3 runs to 16 residues. Germline values: CDR1 LGHNA, CDR2 YNFKEQ. V was trimmed by 0 bases and J by 1 base, leaving 10 bases between them. CDR3 protein: CASSQDWAESNQPQHF. CDR3 coding DNA: TGTGCCAGCAGCCAAGATTGGGCAGAGAGCAATCAGCCCCAGCATTTT.

This chain joins TRBV15 and TRBJ2-3; 7 bases align to TRBD2. V was clipped by 2 bases and J by 5 bases; unmatched bases: 7. The CDR3 totals 15 residues. Germline V gene lookup returns CDR1 LNHNV and CDR2 YYDKDF (reference sequence). The CDR3 region is CATSRSGEVGDTQYF. The CDR3 DNA is TGTGCCACCAGCAGAAGCGGGGAGGTCGGAGATACGCAGTATTTT.

This rearrangement joins TRBV9 to TRBJ1-3; D call uncertain. Deletions cut 2 bases from V and 0 bases from J, with 15 bases between. Germline CDR1 is SGDLS and CDR2 is YYNGEE. The CDR3 length is 17 residues. CDR3 in amino acids: CASSVRVSVDSGNTIYF. CDR3 DNA: TGTGCCAGCAGCGTCCGCGTCTCGGTTGACTCTGGAAACACCATATATTTT.

The V and J genes are TRBV7-8 and TRBJ2-7; weak D call: TRBD2 (5 bases). CDR1 is SGHVS, CDR2 FQNEAQ, per germline. The CDR3 is made up of 15 amino acids. The V end was cut by 2 bases, the J end by 4 bases, with 15 bases between. CDR3 bases: TGTGCCAGCAGCTTAAGTGGGAGTCCCCATTACGAGCAGTACTTC. As protein: CASSLSGSPHYEQYF.

V gene TRBV29-1 combines with J gene TRBJ2-1, with 12 bases that match TRBD2. The germline gives CDR1 SQVTM, CDR2 ANQGSEA. The CDR3 totals 13 residues. Losses at the gene ends were 6 bases for V and 9 bases for J; bases not matched to a gene: 6. The CDR3 protein is CSVQTSGRGEQFF. The CDR3 DNA follows: TGCAGCGTGCAGACTAGCGGGAGAGGTGAGCAGTTCTTC.

The chain couples TRBV10-3 to TRBJ2-5; weak D call: TRBD2 (6 bases). CDR3 length: 14 residues. V gave up 10 bases and J gave up 5 bases, with 20 bases separating them. From germline, CDR1 is ENHRY and CDR2 SYGVKD. CDR3 in DNA: TGTGCCACAACCCCGGGAGTACGACGGGAGACCCAGTACTTC. The encoded protein is CATTPGVRRETQYF.

The gene calls are TRBV4-2 and TRBJ2-1, with TRBD2 matching 8 bases. This CDR3 region has 17 residues. CDR1 is LGHNA and CDR2 is YNFKEQ in the germline V gene. V lost 0 bases, J lost 8 bases, and 12 bases stayed unmatched. The CDR3 nucleotides read TGTGCCAGCAGCCAAGATCGGGGTAGCGGGGAGGTATATGAGCAGTTCTTC. This gives the protein CASSQDRGSGEVYEQFF.

V is TRBV5-1 and J is TRBJ2-2; the match to TRBD2 covers 11 bases. V shed 3 bases, J shed 6 bases, and the junction held 10 bases outside the gene matches. Germline V gene lookup returns CDR1 SGHRS and CDR2 YFSETQ. The CDR3 spans 17 residues. The CDR3 DNA reads as TGCGCCAGCAGCTCACTAGCGGGAGACACCGGGTCCGGGGAGCTGTTTTTT. It yields the protein CASSSLAGDTGSGELFF.

The V and J genes are TRBV30 and TRBJ1-6; 7 bases agree with TRBD1. From germline, CDR1 is GTSNPN and CDR2 SVGIG (reference sequence). V trimming: 3 bases; J trimming: 10 bases; junction bases outside the gene matches: 9. This CDR3 has 14 amino acids. The CDR3 DNA sequence: TGTGCCTGGAGCCGCGACAGGGTAGGCTCACCCCTCCACTTT. Translating it yields CAWSRDRVGSPLHF.

This rearrangement joins TRBV20-1 to TRBJ2-7, with D possibly matching TRBD1 (5 bases). V was pared by 6 bases and J by 5 bases, with 11 bases between. The CDR3 spans 11 residues. Germline-derived CDR1 and CDR2 are DFQATT and SNEGSKA (reference sequence). The CDR3 spells CSAGRRDEQYF. DNA of the CDR3: TGCAGTGCGGGGCGAAGAGACGAGCAGTACTTC.

This chain joins TRBV2 and TRBJ2-5, with D possibly matching TRBD2 (5 bases). CDR3 length equals 14 residues. The ends were cut back, 3 bases at V and 5 bases at J, with 13 bases in the middle. The germline V gene has CDR1 SNHLY and CDR2 FYNNEI. The CDR3 DNA follows: TGTGCCAGCAGTGACTACCGGGGTGGGGAGACCCAGTACTTC. Its protein product is CASSDYRGGETQYF. Complete variable domain (other parts from reference TRBV2 and TRBJ2-5): EPEVTQTPSHQVTQMGQEVILRCVPISNHLYFYWYRQILGQKVEFLVSFYNNEISEKSEIFDDQFSVERPDGSNFTLKIRSTKLEDSAMYFCASSDYRGGETQYFGPGTRLLVL.

J is TRBJ2-7 and V is TRBV11-2; unclear D gene. With 4 bases removed from V and 2 bases from J, the gap between germline ends came to 15 bases. Germline V gives CDR1 SGHAT, CDR2 FQNNGV. CDR3 length equals 15 residues. The CDR3 DNA sequence: TGTGCCAGCAGCTCGCCCCCAGGTGGCACCTACGAGCAGTACTTC. The encoded protein is CASSSPPGGTYEQYF.

The V call is TRBV9, the J call TRBJ2-5, with 9 bases aligning to TRBD2. V shed 1 base and J 4 bases; nucleotides not matched to a gene: 5. Per the germline V gene, CDR1 is SGDLS and CDR2 is YYNGEE. This CDR3 is built from 15 residues. The CDR3 region is CASSVNAGGRETQYF. CDR3 nucleotides: TGTGCCAGCAGCGTAAATGCGGGAGGGCGAGAGACCCAGTACTTC.

CDR3 nucleotide sequence: TGTGCCAGCAGTTTAGTGGGACAGAGGGTTTATAGCAATCAGCCCCAGCATTTT. It is translated as CASSLVGQRVYSNQPQHF. V and J are TRBV27 and TRBJ1-5; the match to TRBD1 covers 7 bases. After removal of 2 bases from V and 0 bases from J, the junction contained 10 bases not matched to a gene. Germline V gives CDR1 MNHEY, CDR2 SMNVEV (reference sequence). This CDR3 has 18 residues.

The rearrangement joins TRBV9 to TRBJ1-6, with 11 bases lining up with TRBD1. The germline V gene has CDR1 SGDLS and CDR2 YYNGEE. The CDR3 extends over 15 amino acids. V shed 2 bases and J 9 bases; nucleotides not matched to a gene: 4. CDR3 amino acids: CASSVTGTGGSPLHF. DNA for the CDR3: TGTGCCAGCAGCGTGACCGGGACAGGGGGTTCACCCCTCCACTTT. Full variable domain (outside the CDR3, taken from reference TRBV9 and TRBJ1-6): DSGVTQTPKHLITATGQRVTLRCSPRSGDLSVYWYQQSLDQGLQFLIQYYNGEERAKGNILERFSAQQFPDLHSELNLSSLELGDSALYFCASSVTGTGGSPLHFGNGTRLTVT.

This chain uses TRBV3-1 (or the pseudogene TRBV3-2) with TRBJ2-1; D is unresolved. This CDR3 comprises 16 residues. V lost 4 bases to trimming and J lost 1 base, with 14 bases between them. Germline values: CDR1 LGHDT, CDR2 YNNKEL (reference sequence). For the CDR3, the DNA is TGTGCCAGCAGCCCTAAACTCGCGGCTTCCTACAATGAGCAGTTCTTC. Translated: CASSPKLAASYNEQFF.

CDR3 in DNA: TGTGCCAGCAGTACCTCGACTAGCGGGCACTTGAACACCGGGGAGCTGTTTTTT. Translated, it gives CASSTSTSGHLNTGELFF. The V and J genes are TRBV2 and TRBJ2-2, with 10 bases matching TRBD2. This CDR3 is built from 18 residues. Germline CDR1 reads SNHLY; CDR2 reads FYNNEI. V was pared by 5 bases and J by 1 base, with 10 bases of the junction left unmatched.

The CDR3 reads CASSQREPNTGELFF. The CDR3 DNA follows: TGTGCCAGCTCCCAAAGGGAGCCGAACACCGGGGAGCTGTTTTTT. The chain uses TRBV18 and TRBJ2-2, with D perhaps matching TRBD2 (5 bases). Germline lookup yields CDR1 KGHSH and CDR2 LQKENI. V shed 6 bases and J shed 0 bases, with 11 bases lying between them. The CDR3 is 15 amino acids.

V usage is TRBV28 and J usage is TRBJ1-2; D is undetermined. Germline values: CDR1 MDHEN, CDR2 SYDVKM. Trimming shortened V by 2 bases and J by 5 bases, and 12 bases separated the two germline ends. This CDR3 spans 14 amino acids. The CDR3 is CASSLEGSGYGYTF. The CDR3 DNA sequence: TGTGCCAGCAGTTTAGAGGGCTCGGGATATGGCTACACCTTC.

This rearrangement joins TRBV6-5 to TRBJ1-4; D gene ambiguous. V was pared by 0 bases and J by 4 bases, with 9 bases between. The CDR3 runs to 15 residues. Germline V gene lookup returns CDR1 MNHEY and CDR2 SVGAGI. The CDR3 is CASSYSWQNNEKLFF. The CDR3 bases are TGTGCCAGCAGTTACTCTTGGCAGAATAATGAAAAACTGTTTTTT.

The chain is built from TRBV18 and TRBJ1-2, with D unresolved. The CDR3 loop spans 14 amino acids. The germline V gene encodes CDR1 KGHSH and CDR2 LQKENI. Deletions cut 3 bases from V and 1 base from J, with 9 bases between. The chain's CDR3 is CASSPSADNYGYTF. CDR3 DNA: TGTGCCAGCTCACCCTCCGCGGATAACTATGGCTACACCTTC.

This clone appeared a single time. This rearrangement joins TRBV18 to TRBJ1-6; 9 bases agree with TRBD1. Germline V gene lookup returns CDR1 KGHSH and CDR2 LQKENI. The CDR3 is made up of 16 amino acids. J was trimmed by 10 bases and V by 5 bases; bases with no gene match: 12. CDR3: CASSVNIPGQGSPLHF. DNA of the CDR3: TGTGCCAGCTCAGTAAATATACCGGGACAGGGATCACCCCTCCACTTT.